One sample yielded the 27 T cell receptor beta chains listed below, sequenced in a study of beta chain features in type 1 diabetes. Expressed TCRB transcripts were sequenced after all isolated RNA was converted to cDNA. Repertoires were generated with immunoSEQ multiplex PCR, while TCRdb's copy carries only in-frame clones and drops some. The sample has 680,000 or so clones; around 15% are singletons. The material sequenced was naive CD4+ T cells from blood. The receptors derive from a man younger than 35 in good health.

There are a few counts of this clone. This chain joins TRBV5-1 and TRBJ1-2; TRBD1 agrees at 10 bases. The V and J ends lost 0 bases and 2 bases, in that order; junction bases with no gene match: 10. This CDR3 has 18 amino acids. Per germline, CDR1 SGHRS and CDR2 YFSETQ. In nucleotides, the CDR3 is TGCGCCAGCAGCTTGGGGATACTCTCGGGACAGGGGAACTATGGCTACACCTTC. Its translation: CASSLGILSGQGNYGYTF.

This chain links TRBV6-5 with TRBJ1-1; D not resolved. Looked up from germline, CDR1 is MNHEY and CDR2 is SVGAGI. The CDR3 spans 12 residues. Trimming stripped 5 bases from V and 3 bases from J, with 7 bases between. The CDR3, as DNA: TGTGCCAGCAGTCAGACTCACACTGAAGCTTTCTTT. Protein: CASSQTHTEAFF.

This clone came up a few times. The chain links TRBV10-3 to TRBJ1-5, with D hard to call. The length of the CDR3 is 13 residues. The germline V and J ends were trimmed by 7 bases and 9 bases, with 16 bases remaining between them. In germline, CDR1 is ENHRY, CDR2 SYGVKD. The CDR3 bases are TGTGCCATCAAGCCCGCGGGAGGAGGGCCCCAGCATTTT. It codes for CAIKPAGGGPQHF.

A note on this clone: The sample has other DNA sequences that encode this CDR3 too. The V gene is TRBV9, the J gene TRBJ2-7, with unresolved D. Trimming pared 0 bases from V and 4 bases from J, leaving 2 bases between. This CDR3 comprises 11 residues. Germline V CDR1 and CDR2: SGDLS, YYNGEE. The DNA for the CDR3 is TGTGCCAGCAGCGTAGGATACGAGCAGTACTTC. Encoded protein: CASSVGYEQYF.

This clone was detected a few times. CDR3 in DNA: TGTGCCAGTAGTATCGATGACAGGGCGTCACGTTCACCCCTCCACTTT. Its translation is CASSIDDRASRSPLHF. This chain uses TRBV19 with TRBJ1-6, with 7 bases lining up with TRBD1. V lost 3 bases, J lost 9 bases, and 11 bases stayed unmatched. CDR1 is LNHDA and CDR2 is SQIVND in the germline V gene (reference sequence). This CDR3 region has 16 residues.

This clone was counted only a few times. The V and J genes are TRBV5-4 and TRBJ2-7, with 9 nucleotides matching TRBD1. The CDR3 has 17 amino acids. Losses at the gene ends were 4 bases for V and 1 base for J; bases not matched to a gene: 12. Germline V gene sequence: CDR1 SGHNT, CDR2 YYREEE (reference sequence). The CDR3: CASSGVFGDRASYEQYF. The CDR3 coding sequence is TGTGCCAGCAGCGGGGTTTTTGGGGACAGGGCGTCCTACGAGCAGTACTTC.

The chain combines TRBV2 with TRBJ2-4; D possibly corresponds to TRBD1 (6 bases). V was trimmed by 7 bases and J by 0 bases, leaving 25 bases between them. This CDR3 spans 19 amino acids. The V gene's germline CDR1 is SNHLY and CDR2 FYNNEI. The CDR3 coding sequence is TGTGCCAGCACCCCCCCGGGACAAGATCGCAAACTAGCCAAAAACATTCAGTACTTC. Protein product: CASTPPGQDRKLAKNIQYF. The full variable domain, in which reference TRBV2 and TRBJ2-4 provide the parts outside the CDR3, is EPEVTQTPSHQVTQMGQEVILRCVPISNHLYFYWYRQILGQKVEFLVSFYNNEISEKSEIFDDQFSVERPDGSNFTLKIRSTKLEDSAMYFCASTPPGQDRKLAKNIQYFGAGTRLSVL.

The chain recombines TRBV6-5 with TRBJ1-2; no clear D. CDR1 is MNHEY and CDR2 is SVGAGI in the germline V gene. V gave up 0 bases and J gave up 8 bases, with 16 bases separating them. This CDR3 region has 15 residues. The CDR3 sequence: CASSYSSLGGGGYTF. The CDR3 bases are TGTGCCAGCAGTTACTCCTCCTTGGGTGGCGGAGGCTACACCTTC.

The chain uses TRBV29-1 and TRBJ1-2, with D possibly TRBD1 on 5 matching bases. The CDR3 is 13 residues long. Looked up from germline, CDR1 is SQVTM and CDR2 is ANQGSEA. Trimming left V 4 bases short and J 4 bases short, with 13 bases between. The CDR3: CSVAAGSVYGYTF. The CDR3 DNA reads TGCAGCGTTGCGGCAGGGTCTGTCTATGGCTACACCTTC.

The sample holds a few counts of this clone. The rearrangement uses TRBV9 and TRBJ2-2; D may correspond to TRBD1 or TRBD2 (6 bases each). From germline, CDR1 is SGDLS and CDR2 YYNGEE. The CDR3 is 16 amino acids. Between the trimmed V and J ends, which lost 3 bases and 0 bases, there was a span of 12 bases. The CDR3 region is CASSGPGGANTGELFF. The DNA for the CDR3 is TGTGCCAGCAGCGGTCCCGGGGGCGCGAACACCGGGGAGCTGTTTTTT.

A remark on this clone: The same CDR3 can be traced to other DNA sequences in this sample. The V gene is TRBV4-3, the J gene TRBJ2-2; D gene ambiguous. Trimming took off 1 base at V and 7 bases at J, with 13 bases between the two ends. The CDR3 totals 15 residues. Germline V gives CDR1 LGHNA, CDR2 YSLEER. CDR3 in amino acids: CASSQGLSGFGELFF. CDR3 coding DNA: TGCGCCAGCAGCCAAGGTCTCTCTGGTTTCGGGGAGCTGTTTTTT.

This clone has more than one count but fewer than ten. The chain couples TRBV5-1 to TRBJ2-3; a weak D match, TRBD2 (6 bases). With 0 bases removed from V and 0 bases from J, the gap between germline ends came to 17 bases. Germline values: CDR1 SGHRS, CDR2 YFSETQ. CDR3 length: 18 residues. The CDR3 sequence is CASSLDPSGAGSTDTQYF. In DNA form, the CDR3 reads TGCGCCAGCAGCTTGGACCCTTCGGGAGCGGGTAGCACAGATACGCAGTATTTT. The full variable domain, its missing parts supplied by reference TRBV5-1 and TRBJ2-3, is KAGVTQTPRYLIKTRGQQVTLSCSPISGHRSVSWYQQTPGQGLQFLFEYFSETQRNKGNFPGRFSGRQFSNSRSEMNVSTLELGDSALYLCASSLDPSGAGSTDTQYFGPGTRLTVL.

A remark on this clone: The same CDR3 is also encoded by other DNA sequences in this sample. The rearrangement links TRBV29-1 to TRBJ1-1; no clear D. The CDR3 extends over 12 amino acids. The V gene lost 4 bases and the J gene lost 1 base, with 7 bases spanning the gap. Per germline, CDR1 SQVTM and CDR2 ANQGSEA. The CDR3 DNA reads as TGCAGCGTTGGATCAGGGAACACTGAAGCTTTCTTT. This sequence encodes CSVGSGNTEAFF.

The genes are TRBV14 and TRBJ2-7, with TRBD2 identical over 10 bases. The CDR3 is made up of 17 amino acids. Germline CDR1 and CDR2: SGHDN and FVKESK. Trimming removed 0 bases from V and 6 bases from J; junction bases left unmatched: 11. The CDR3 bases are TGTGCCAGCAGCCAAGAAGAGAAGTTAGCGGGAGGCCGCGAGCAGTACTTC. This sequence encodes CASSQEEKLAGGREQYF.

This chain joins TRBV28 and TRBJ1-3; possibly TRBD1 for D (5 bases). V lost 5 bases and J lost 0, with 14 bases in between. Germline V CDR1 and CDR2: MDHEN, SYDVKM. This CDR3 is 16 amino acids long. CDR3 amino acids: CASSPPGSTSGNTIYF. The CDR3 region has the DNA TGTGCCAGCAGTCCCCCAGGGTCGACCTCTGGAAACACCATATATTTT.

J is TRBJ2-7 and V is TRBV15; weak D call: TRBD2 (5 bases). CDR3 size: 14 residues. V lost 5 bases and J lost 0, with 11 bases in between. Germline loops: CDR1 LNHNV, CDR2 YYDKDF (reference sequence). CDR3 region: CATSRLADSYEQYF. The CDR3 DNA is TGTGCCACCAGCCGTCTAGCAGACTCCTACGAGCAGTACTTC.

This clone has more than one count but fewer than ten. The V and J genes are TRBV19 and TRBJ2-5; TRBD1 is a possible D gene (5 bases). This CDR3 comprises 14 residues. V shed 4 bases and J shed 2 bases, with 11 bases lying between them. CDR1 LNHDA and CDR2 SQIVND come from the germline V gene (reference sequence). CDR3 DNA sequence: TGTGCCAGTAGTAGCCGACAGAAACAAGAGACCCAGTACTTC. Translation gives CASSSRQKQETQYF. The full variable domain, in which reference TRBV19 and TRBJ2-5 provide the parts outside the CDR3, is DGGITQSPKYLFRKEGQNVTLSCEQNLNHDAMYWYRQDPGQGLRLIYYSQIVNDFQKGDIAEGYSVSREKKESFPLTVTSAQKNPTAFYLCASSSRQKQETQYFGPGTRLLVL.

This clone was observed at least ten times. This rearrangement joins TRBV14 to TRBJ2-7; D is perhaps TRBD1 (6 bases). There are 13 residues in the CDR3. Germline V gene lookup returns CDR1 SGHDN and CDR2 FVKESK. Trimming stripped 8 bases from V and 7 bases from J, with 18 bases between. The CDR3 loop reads CASQHTTGFEQYF. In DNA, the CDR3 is TGTGCCAGCCAACATACTACAGGGTTTGAGCAGTACTTC.

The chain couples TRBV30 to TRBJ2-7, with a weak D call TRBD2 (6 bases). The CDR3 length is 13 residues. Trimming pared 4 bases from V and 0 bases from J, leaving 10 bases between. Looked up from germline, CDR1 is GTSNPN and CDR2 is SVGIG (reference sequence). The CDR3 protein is CAWNGGTSYEQYF. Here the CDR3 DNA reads TGTGCCTGGAATGGGGGGACCTCCTACGAGCAGTACTTC.

The CDR3 bases are TGCGCCAGCAGGTCCGGGACTAGCGGACCCAATGAGCAGTTCTTC. It translates to CASRSGTSGPNEQFF. The rearrangement links TRBV5-1 to TRBJ2-1; 11 bases line up with TRBD2. Germline V gene lookup returns CDR1 SGHRS and CDR2 YFSETQ. The CDR3 is made up of 15 amino acids. J gave up 6 bases and V 5 bases, and 7 bases lay outside the gene matches. The full variable domain, in which reference TRBV5-1 and TRBJ2-1 provide the parts outside the CDR3, is KAGVTQTPRYLIKTRGQQVTLSCSPISGHRSVSWYQQTPGQGLQFLFEYFSETQRNKGNFPGRFSGRQFSNSRSEMNVSTLELGDSALYLCASRSGTSGPNEQFFGPGTRLTVL.

CDR3 coding DNA: TGTGCCAGCAGTGAATCCGTTGGAGGACCCTACGAGCAGTACTTC. Its translation: CASSESVGGPYEQYF. This chain links TRBV6-1 with TRBJ2-7; tentative D call: TRBD2 (5 bases). Per germline, CDR1 MNHNS and CDR2 SASEGT. V lost 2 bases, J lost 2 bases, and 13 bases lay in between. The CDR3 length is 15 residues.

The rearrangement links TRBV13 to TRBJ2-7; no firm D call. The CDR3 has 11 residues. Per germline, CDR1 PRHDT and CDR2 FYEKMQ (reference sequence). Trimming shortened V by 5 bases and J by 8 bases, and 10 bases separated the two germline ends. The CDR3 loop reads CASSRWSQQYF. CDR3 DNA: TGTGCCAGCAGCAGATGGTCTCAGCAGTACTTC.

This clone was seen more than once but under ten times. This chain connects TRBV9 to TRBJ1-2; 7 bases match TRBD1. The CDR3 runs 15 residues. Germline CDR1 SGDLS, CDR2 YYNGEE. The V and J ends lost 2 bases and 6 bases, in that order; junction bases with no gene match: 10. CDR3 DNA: TGTGCCAGCAGCGTCCGGGACAGTTTTAGACATGGCTACACCTTC. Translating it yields CASSVRDSFRHGYTF.

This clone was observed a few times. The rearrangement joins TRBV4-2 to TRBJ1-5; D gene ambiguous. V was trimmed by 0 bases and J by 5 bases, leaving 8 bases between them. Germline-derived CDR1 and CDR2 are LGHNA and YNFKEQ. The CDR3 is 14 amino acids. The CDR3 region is CASSQERGYQPQHF. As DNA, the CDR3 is TGTGCCAGCAGCCAAGAGCGAGGTTATCAGCCCCAGCATTTT.

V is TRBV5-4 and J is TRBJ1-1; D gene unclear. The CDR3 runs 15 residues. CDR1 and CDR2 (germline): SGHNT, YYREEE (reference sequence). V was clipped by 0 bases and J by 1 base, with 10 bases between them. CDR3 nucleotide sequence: TGTGCCAGCAGCTTGGTCCCCGAGACGAACACTGAAGCTTTCTTT. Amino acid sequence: CASSLVPETNTEAFF.

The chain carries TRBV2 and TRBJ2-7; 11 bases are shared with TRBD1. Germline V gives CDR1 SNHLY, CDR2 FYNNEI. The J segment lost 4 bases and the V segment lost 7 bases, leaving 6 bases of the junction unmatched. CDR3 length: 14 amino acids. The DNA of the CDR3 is TGTGCCAGCACTCGGGACAGGGGGAGGTACGAGCAGTACTTC. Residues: CASTRDRGRYEQYF. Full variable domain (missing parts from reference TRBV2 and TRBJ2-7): EPEVTQTPSHQVTQMGQEVILRCVPISNHLYFYWYRQILGQKVEFLVSFYNNEISEKSEIFDDQFSVERPDGSNFTLKIRSTKLEDSAMYFCASTRDRGRYEQYFGPGTRLTVT.

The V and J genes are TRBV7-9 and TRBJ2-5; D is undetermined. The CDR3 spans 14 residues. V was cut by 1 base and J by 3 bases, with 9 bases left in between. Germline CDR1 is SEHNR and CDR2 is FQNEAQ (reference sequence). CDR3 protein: CASSLVPGKETQYF. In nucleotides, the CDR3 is TGTGCCAGCAGCTTAGTCCCGGGTAAAGAGACCCAGTACTTC. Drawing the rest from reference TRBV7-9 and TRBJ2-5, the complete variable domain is DTGVSQNPRHKITKRGQNVTFRCDPISEHNRLYWYRQTLGQGPEFLTYFQNEAQLEKSRLLSDRFSAERPKGSFSTLEIQRTEQGDSAMYLCASSLVPGKETQYFGPGTRLLVL.